Included here is one TCR beta chain sequence, with context. This specimen belongs to a study of cytomegalovirus exposure and HLA in healthy donors. In the study overall: An earlier analysis identified 117 million unique TCR beta sequences in approximately 170 million T cells.

The PCR employed 60 Vbeta primers together with 13 Jbeta primers. Per the original methods: Around 10 million of the 80 million or so unique TCR beta chains counted in a later analysis were shared. Method: immunoSEQ multiplex PCR; TCRdb's copy keeps in-frame clones and lacks some. V and J calls and clone size are given by that table; D and trimming were obtained from the DNA. Among under 200,000 clones listed, roughly 80% were seen once. The junction had 8 bases not matched to a gene; V was cut back by 2 bases and J by 3 bases. CDR1 is SQVTM, CDR2 ANQGSEA, per germline. The CDR3 has 16 residues. The sequenced material came from PBMCs. This sequence joins TRBV29-1 and TRBJ2-3; 10 bases map to TRBD1. This sequence was found in a male donor in good health and CMV-seropositive. The CDR3 sequence is CSVESIPGQGTDTQYF. As DNA, the CDR3 is TGCAGCGTTGAATCCATTCCGGGACAGGGGACAGATACGCAGTATTTT.